The T cell receptor beta chain under discussion was sequenced for a study of breast tumors, draining lymph nodes, adjacent tissues. CDR3 length: 15 amino acids. Germline V gene sequence: CDR1 LGHNA, CDR2 YNFKEQ. TCRdb itself ran the multiplex PCR reads through MiXCR, one entry per CDR3 protein. The sample includes about 66,000 distinct CDR3 sequences, about 40% of them seen just once. As concerns this clonotype: One end of the junction does not line up with germline, which may come from a read error.

Source material: breast tumor tissue. The chain employs TRBV4-2 and TRBJ2-6; D may be TRBD1 (6 bases). This TCR came from a female donor with breast cancer. Some clones in this sample may be carry-over from other donors' samples. The CDR3 region is CASSHAHSGASVLTF. CDR3 coding DNA: TGTGCCAGCAGCCACGCCCACTCAGGGGCCAGCGTCCTGACTTTC.